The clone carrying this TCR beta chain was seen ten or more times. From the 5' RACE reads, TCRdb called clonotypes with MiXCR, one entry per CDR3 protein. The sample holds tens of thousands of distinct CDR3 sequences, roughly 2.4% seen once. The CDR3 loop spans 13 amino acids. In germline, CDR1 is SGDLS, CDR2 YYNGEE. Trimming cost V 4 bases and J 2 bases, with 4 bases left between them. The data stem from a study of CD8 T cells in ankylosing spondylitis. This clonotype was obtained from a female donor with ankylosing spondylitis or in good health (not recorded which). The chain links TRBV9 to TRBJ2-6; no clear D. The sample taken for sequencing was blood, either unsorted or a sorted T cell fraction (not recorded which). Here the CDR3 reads CASSRTGANVLTF. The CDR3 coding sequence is TGTGCCAGCAGCCGTACTGGGGCCAACGTCCTGACTTTC.